This T cell receptor beta chain was sequenced in a study of CD8 T cells in ankylosing spondylitis. This clonotype came up a few times. The antigen is undetermined. Each CDR3 protein gets one entry after TCRdb re-called the 5' RACE reads with MiXCR. The sample lists about 540,000 distinct CDR3 sequences, about 12% occurring once. The germline CDR1 and CDR2 sequences are MNHEY and SMNVEV (reference sequence). Trimming shortened V by 6 bases and J by 7 bases, and 15 bases separated the two germline ends. The CDR3 sequence is 13 residues long. Study conclusions and caveats: The study identified a TCR beta motif of several highly homologous variants that appeared characteristic of ankylosing spondylitis blood.

The TCR comes from a male donor with ankylosing spondylitis. The chain combines TRBV27 with TRBJ1-2; perhaps TRBD1 as D (6 bases). Sequenced sample: blood, either unsorted or a sorted T cell fraction (not recorded which). The CDR3 sequence is CASSWGQGVGYTF. CDR3 nucleotide sequence: TGTGCCAGCAGCTGGGGACAAGGCGTTGGCTACACCTTC.